A selection of T cell receptor beta chains follows, all from one sample in a study of OX40 agonist ivuxolimab in advanced cancers. The data were produced by immunoSEQ multiplex PCR, yet TCRdb's version contains in-frame clones alone and is incomplete. The sample lists fewer than 75,000 clones, around 89% occurring once. Here the sequenced sample was CD4+ or CD8+ T cells sorted from blood, taken in a trial of the OX40 agonist ivuxolimab. Receptor source: an adult with an advanced solid tumor such as melanoma, head and neck, liver or kidney cancer. CDR3s include the opening cysteine and the closing phenylalanine or tryptophan. Each record gives: D gene, V gene, J gene, clone size, CDR3 length, CDR3 protein, CDR3 DNA. D genes are given only for firm matches. Size is omitted from some rows. Given values are once, few, many or a class for expanded clones.

D gene: TRBD1
V gene: TRBV15
J gene: TRBJ1-1
clone size: -
CDR3 length: 13
CDR3 protein: CATSRDGRGQAFF
CDR3 DNA: TGTGCCACCAGCAGAGATGGCAGGGGGCAAGCTTTCTTT

D gene: TRBD2
V gene: TRBV9
J gene: TRBJ2-3
clone size: -
CDR3 length: 16
CDR3 protein: CASSAPGLAGGGTQYF
CDR3 DNA: TGTGCCAGCAGCGCTCCGGGACTAGCGGGAGGCGGTACGCAGTATTTT

D gene: TRBD2
V gene: TRBV5-1
J gene: TRBJ2-1
clone size: -
CDR3 length: 13
CDR3 protein: CASSSRQREREFF
CDR3 DNA: TGCGCCAGCAGCTCTCGCCAGCGGGAGAGGGAGTTCTTC

D gene: -
V gene: TRBV30
J gene: TRBJ1-5
clone size: -
CDR3 length: 13
CDR3 protein: CAWSGAANQPQHF
CDR3 DNA: TGTGCCTGGAGTGGGGCAGCCAATCAGCCCCAGCATTTT

D gene: TRBD1
V gene: TRBV7-3
J gene: TRBJ2-2
clone size: -
CDR3 length: 15
CDR3 protein: CASSLGTGNTGELFF
CDR3 DNA: TGTGCCAGCAGCTTAGGGACAGGCAACACCGGGGAGCTGTTTTTT

D gene: -
V gene: TRBV28
J gene: TRBJ2-3
clone size: -
CDR3 length: 16
CDR3 protein: CASSSSGRTSTDTQYF
CDR3 DNA: TGTGCCAGCAGTTCGTCAGGCAGAACTAGCACAGATACGCAGTATTTT

D gene: -
V gene: TRBV7-6
J gene: TRBJ1-1
clone size: once
CDR3 length: 13
CDR3 protein: CASSLGTDTEAFF
CDR3 DNA: TGTGCCAGCAGCTTAGGAACTGACACTGAAGCTTTCTTT

D gene: TRBD2
V gene: TRBV9
J gene: TRBJ2-7
clone size: -
CDR3 length: 15
CDR3 protein: CASSVDAGGIGEQYF
CDR3 DNA: TGTGCCAGCAGCGTAGATGCGGGAGGGATTGGCGAGCAGTACTTC

D gene: -
V gene: TRBV7-3
J gene: TRBJ1-2
clone size: once
CDR3 length: 14
CDR3 protein: CASSLNGGVYGYTF
CDR3 DNA: TGTGCCAGCAGCTTAAACGGGGGGGTCTATGGCTACACCTTC

D gene: TRBD2
V gene: TRBV27
J gene: TRBJ2-7
clone size: -
CDR3 length: 16
CDR3 protein: CASSSIGLAGGYEQYF
CDR3 DNA: TGTGCCAGCAGTTCCATCGGACTAGCGGGAGGGTACGAGCAGTACTTC

D gene: -
V gene: TRBV4-1
J gene: TRBJ2-1
clone size: -
CDR3 length: 15
CDR3 protein: CASSHPWEAGNEQFF
CDR3 DNA: TGCGCCAGCAGCCACCCCTGGGAGGCAGGCAATGAGCAGTTCTTC

D gene: -
V gene: TRBV19
J gene: TRBJ2-7
clone size: once
CDR3 length: 12
CDR3 protein: CASTRRTHEQYF
CDR3 DNA: TGTGCCAGCACCCGACGGACACACGAGCAGTACTTC

D gene: TRBD2
V gene: TRBV25-1
J gene: TRBJ2-7
clone size: -
CDR3 length: 14
CDR3 protein: CASRGIAGWNEQYF
CDR3 DNA: TGTGCCAGCAGGGGAATAGCGGGATGGAACGAGCAGTACTTC

D gene: -
V gene: TRBV7-3
J gene: TRBJ2-1
clone size: -
CDR3 length: 16
CDR3 protein: CASSSDRGDSYNEQFF
CDR3 DNA: TGTGCCAGCAGCTCTGATAGGGGGGACTCCTACAATGAGCAGTTCTTC

D gene: -
V gene: TRBV28
J gene: TRBJ2-1
clone size: -
CDR3 length: 12
CDR3 protein: CASSLLYNEQFF
CDR3 DNA: TGTGCCAGCAGTTTGTTATACAATGAGCAGTTCTTC

D gene: TRBD2
V gene: TRBV5-1
J gene: TRBJ2-5
clone size: -
CDR3 length: 15
CDR3 protein: CASSPLTSAQETQYF
CDR3 DNA: TGCGCCAGCAGCCCGCTAACTAGCGCCCAAGAGACCCAGTACTTC

D gene: -
V gene: TRBV11-3
J gene: TRBJ2-7
clone size: -
CDR3 length: 14
CDR3 protein: CASSLGGARGEQYF
CDR3 DNA: TGTGCCAGCAGCTTAGGGGGGGCCCGAGGCGAGCAGTACTTC

D gene: TRBD2
V gene: TRBV4-1
J gene: TRBJ2-1
clone size: -
CDR3 length: 16
CDR3 protein: CASSQFGLAGSKEQFF
CDR3 DNA: TGCGCCAGCAGCCAATTCGGACTAGCGGGGTCTAAGGAGCAGTTCTTC

D gene: -
V gene: TRBV2
J gene: TRBJ2-1
clone size: -
CDR3 length: 13
CDR3 protein: CASMNRGYNEQFF
CDR3 DNA: TGTGCCAGCATGAATAGGGGGTACAATGAGCAGTTCTTC

D gene: -
V gene: TRBV5-1
J gene: TRBJ1-1
clone size: -
CDR3 length: 15
CDR3 protein: CASSLRPGGNAEAFF
CDR3 DNA: TGCGCCAGCAGCCTTAGACCGGGGGGGAACGCTGAAGCTTTCTTT

D gene: -
V gene: TRBV6-5
J gene: TRBJ1-5
clone size: few
CDR3 length: 15
CDR3 protein: CASSSTGRGNQPQHF
CDR3 DNA: TGTGCCAGCAGTTCTACGGGCAGAGGGAATCAGCCCCAGCATTTT

D gene: -
V gene: TRBV29-1
J gene: TRBJ2-7
clone size: -
CDR3 length: 14
CDR3 protein: CSVGGSTAVYEQYF
CDR3 DNA: TGCAGCGTTGGAGGATCGACGGCAGTCTACGAGCAGTACTTC

D gene: -
V gene: TRBV11-2
J gene: TRBJ2-1
clone size: -
CDR3 length: 13
CDR3 protein: CASSTGTYNEQFF
CDR3 DNA: TGTGCCAGCAGTACCGGGACCTACAATGAGCAGTTCTTC

D gene: -
V gene: TRBV5-5
J gene: TRBJ1-5
clone size: once
CDR3 length: 15
CDR3 protein: CASSLAASAGEPQHF
CDR3 DNA: TGTGCCAGCAGCTTGGCCGCCTCGGCCGGGGAGCCCCAGCATTTT

D gene: -
V gene: TRBV20-1
J gene: TRBJ1-1
clone size: -
CDR3 length: 11
CDR3 protein: CSARANREAFF
CDR3 DNA: TGCAGTGCTAGGGCAAATAGAGAAGCTTTCTTT

D gene: -
V gene: TRBV6-1
J gene: TRBJ2-7
clone size: once
CDR3 length: 13
CDR3 protein: CASMAGIAYEQYF
CDR3 DNA: TGTGCCAGCATGGCGGGAATTGCCTACGAGCAGTACTTC

D gene: TRBD2
V gene: TRBV5-1
J gene: TRBJ2-3
clone size: -
CDR3 length: 15
CDR3 protein: CASSLGAGGLDTQYF
CDR3 DNA: TGCGCCAGCAGCTTGGGAGCGGGAGGATTAGATACGCAGTATTTT

D gene: -
V gene: TRBV5-6
J gene: TRBJ2-6
clone size: -
CDR3 length: 12
CDR3 protein: CASSLWENVLTF
CDR3 DNA: TGTGCCAGCAGCTTATGGGAGAACGTCCTGACTTTC

D gene: -
V gene: TRBV7-8
J gene: TRBJ1-2
clone size: -
CDR3 length: 13
CDR3 protein: CASSLDPQGGYTF
CDR3 DNA: TGTGCCAGCAGCTTAGACCCGCAGGGAGGCTACACCTTC

D gene: TRBD2
V gene: TRBV29-1
J gene: TRBJ2-3
clone size: -
CDR3 length: 14
CDR3 protein: CSVSSGSRTDTQYF
CDR3 DNA: TGCAGCGTCTCTAGCGGGAGTAGAACAGATACGCAGTATTTT

D gene: TRBD2
V gene: TRBV27
J gene: TRBJ2-7
clone size: -
CDR3 length: 15
CDR3 protein: CASSFGASGAYEQYF
CDR3 DNA: TGTGCCAGCAGTTTCGGGGCTAGCGGTGCCTACGAGCAGTACTTC

D gene: TRBD1
V gene: TRBV5-6
J gene: TRBJ2-2
clone size: -
CDR3 length: 16
CDR3 protein: CASSARDRKNTGELFF
CDR3 DNA: TGTGCCAGCAGCGCCCGGGACAGGAAGAACACCGGGGAGCTGTTTTTT

D gene: -
V gene: TRBV19
J gene: TRBJ2-6
clone size: -
CDR3 length: 13
CDR3 protein: CASTRAGANVLTF
CDR3 DNA: TGTGCCAGTACCCGGGCTGGGGCCAACGTCCTGACTTTC

D gene: -
V gene: TRBV28
J gene: TRBJ2-1
clone size: -
CDR3 length: 13
CDR3 protein: CASRKAGYNEQFF
CDR3 DNA: TGTGCCAGCAGGAAAGCGGGCTACAATGAGCAGTTCTTC

D gene: -
V gene: TRBV18
J gene: TRBJ2-5
clone size: -
CDR3 length: 13
CDR3 protein: CASSPSPQETQYF
CDR3 DNA: TGTGCCAGCTCACCTAGCCCGCAAGAGACCCAGTACTTC

D gene: -
V gene: TRBV4-1
J gene: TRBJ1-5
clone size: -
CDR3 length: 15
CDR3 protein: CASSQAEGSNQPQHF
CDR3 DNA: TGCGCCAGCAGCCAAGCCGAGGGCAGCAATCAGCCCCAGCATTTT

D gene: -
V gene: TRBV7-2
J gene: TRBJ2-5
clone size: -
CDR3 length: 16
CDR3 protein: CASSPRGRGYQETQYF
CDR3 DNA: TGTGCCAGCAGCCCAAGGGGCAGGGGTTACCAAGAGACCCAGTACTTC

D gene: -
V gene: TRBV5-4
J gene: TRBJ2-3
clone size: -
CDR3 length: 13
CDR3 protein: CASSLQGADTQYF
CDR3 DNA: TGTGCCAGCAGCTTGCAAGGGGCAGATACGCAGTATTTT

D gene: -
V gene: TRBV4-1
J gene: TRBJ1-4
clone size: once
CDR3 length: 14
CDR3 protein: CASSQEVTNEKLFF
CDR3 DNA: TGCGCCAGCAGCCAGGAGGTGACTAATGAAAAACTGTTTTTT

D gene: TRBD2
V gene: TRBV7-2
J gene: TRBJ2-2
clone size: -
CDR3 length: 16
CDR3 protein: CASSQSGRARTGELFF
CDR3 DNA: TGTGCCAGCAGCCAAAGCGGGAGGGCCCGCACCGGGGAGCTGTTTTTT

D gene: -
V gene: TRBV11-2
J gene: TRBJ2-2
clone size: -
CDR3 length: 14
CDR3 protein: CASSSPWRTGELFF
CDR3 DNA: TGTGCCAGCAGCTCACCATGGCGGACCGGGGAGCTGTTTTTT

D gene: -
V gene: TRBV11-1
J gene: TRBJ1-1
clone size: -
CDR3 length: 14
CDR3 protein: CASSSGALPTEAFF
CDR3 DNA: TGTGCCAGCAGCTCAGGCGCCTTACCCACTGAAGCTTTCTTT

D gene: TRBD1
V gene: TRBV6-1
J gene: TRBJ2-5
clone size: few
CDR3 length: 14
CDR3 protein: CASSHGQGRETQYF
CDR3 DNA: TGTGCCAGCAGTCACGGACAGGGTAGAGAGACCCAGTACTTC

D gene: -
V gene: TRBV27
J gene: TRBJ1-4
clone size: -
CDR3 length: 15
CDR3 protein: CASSFLGSEGEKLFF
CDR3 DNA: TGTGCCAGCAGTTTCCTGGGATCCGAGGGTGAAAAACTGTTTTTT

D gene: -
V gene: TRBV7-2
J gene: TRBJ2-1
clone size: -
CDR3 length: 15
CDR3 protein: CASSTRMGPGDEQFF
CDR3 DNA: TGTGCCAGCAGCACTAGGATGGGCCCTGGGGATGAGCAGTTCTTC

D gene: -
V gene: TRBV19
J gene: TRBJ1-2
clone size: once
CDR3 length: 16
CDR3 protein: CASSIFGRTKTYGYTF
CDR3 DNA: TGTGCCAGTAGTATTTTCGGGAGGACAAAAACTTATGGCTACACCTTC

D gene: -
V gene: TRBV6-4
J gene: TRBJ1-4
clone size: -
CDR3 length: 13
CDR3 protein: CAHPVGGNEKLFF
CDR3 DNA: TGTGCCCATCCGGTGGGGGGGAATGAAAAACTGTTTTTT

D gene: TRBD2
V gene: TRBV4-1
J gene: TRBJ2-1
clone size: -
CDR3 length: 19
CDR3 protein: CASSQGAVPGREAYNEQFF
CDR3 DNA: TGCGCCAGCAGCCAAGGGGCCGTACCAGGGCGGGAGGCATACAATGAGCAGTTCTTC

D gene: -
V gene: TRBV28
J gene: TRBJ1-2
clone size: few
CDR3 length: 11
CDR3 protein: CASSLRGGYTF
CDR3 DNA: TGTGCCAGCAGTTTAAGGGGTGGCTACACCTTC

D gene: -
V gene: TRBV6-1
J gene: TRBJ1-5
clone size: -
CDR3 length: 15
CDR3 protein: CASKTDLGSNQPQHF
CDR3 DNA: TGTGCCAGCAAAACGGACCTGGGTAGCAATCAGCCCCAGCATTTT

D gene: -
V gene: TRBV28
J gene: TRBJ2-1
clone size: -
CDR3 length: 13
CDR3 protein: CASESSPTDEQFF
CDR3 DNA: TGTGCCAGCGAGAGTTCCCCGACGGATGAGCAGTTCTTC